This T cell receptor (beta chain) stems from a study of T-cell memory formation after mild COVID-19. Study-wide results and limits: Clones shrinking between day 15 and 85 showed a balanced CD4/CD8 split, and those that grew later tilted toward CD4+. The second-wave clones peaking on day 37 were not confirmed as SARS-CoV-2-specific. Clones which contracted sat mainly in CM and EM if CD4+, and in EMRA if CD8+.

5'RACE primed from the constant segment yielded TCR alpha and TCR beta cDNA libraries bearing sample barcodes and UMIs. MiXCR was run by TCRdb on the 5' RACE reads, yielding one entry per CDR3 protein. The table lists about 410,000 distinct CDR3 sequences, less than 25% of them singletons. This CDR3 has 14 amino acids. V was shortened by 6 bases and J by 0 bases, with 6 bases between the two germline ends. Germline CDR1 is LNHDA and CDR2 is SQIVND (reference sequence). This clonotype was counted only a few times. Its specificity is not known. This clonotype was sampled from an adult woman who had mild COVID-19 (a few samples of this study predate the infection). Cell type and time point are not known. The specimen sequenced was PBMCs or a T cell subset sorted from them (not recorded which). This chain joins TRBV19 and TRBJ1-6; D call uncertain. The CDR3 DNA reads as TGTGCCAGTAGGCACAGCTCCTATAATTCACCCCTCCACTTT. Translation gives CASRHSSYNSPLHF. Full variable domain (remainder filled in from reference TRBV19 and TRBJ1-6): DGGITQSPKYLFRKEGQNVTLSCEQNLNHDAMYWYRQDPGQGLRLIYYSQIVNDFQKGDIAEGYSVSREKKESFPLTVTSAQKNPTAFYLCASRHSSYNSPLHFGNGTRLTVT.